Listed here are 29 T cell receptor beta chains from one sample, sequenced in a study of T cells in Graves' hyperthyroidism and ophthalmopathy (dated by TCRdb to the late 2010s). Libraries were built with multiplex PCR. The data were produced on an Illumina HiSeq 2000. TCR beta CDR3 regions were amplified from RNA transcripts. For the first round of RT-PCR on the TCR CDR3, the HTBI primer set was used together with the Qiagen OneStep RT-PCR kit. The public reads were run again by TCRdb, first through fastp at Q25 and then through MiXCR, and only productive beta chains were kept. Each entry is one CDR3 protein sequence, shown with its most common DNA and genes. Across this sample there are about 360,000 distinct CDR3 sequences, with 13% seen only once. About 9.1% of the sample is held by the ten biggest clonotypes. The material sequenced was blood. The receptors shown here come from a woman younger than 35 with Graves' hyperthyroidism.

The J gene is TRBJ2-7, the V gene TRBV25-1; 8 bases are shared with TRBD1. Germline CDR1 reads MGHDK; CDR2 reads SYGVNS. V lost 5 bases to trimming and J lost 3 bases; unmatched junction nucleotides: 9. This CDR3 is built from 15 residues. CDR3 sequence reads: CASSPDRAGGYEQYF. CDR3 DNA sequence: TGTGCCAGCAGTCCGGACAGGGCAGGCGGCTACGAGCAGTACTTC.

The chain is built from TRBV5-8 and TRBJ2-6, with TRBD1 identical over 7 bases. This CDR3 region has 17 residues. V lost 4 bases and J lost 3; bases outside the gene matches: 10. CDR1 SGHTS and CDR2 YDEGEE come from the germline V gene. This CDR3 is CASSPGTVSVGANVLTF. The CDR3 DNA follows: TGTGCCAGCAGCCCTGGGACAGTAAGTGTTGGGGCCAACGTCCTGACTTTC. The full variable domain, its missing parts supplied by reference TRBV5-8 and TRBJ2-6, is EAGVTQSPTHLIKTRGQQATLRCSPISGHTSVYWYQQALGLGLQFLLWYDEGEERNRGNFPPRFSGRQFPNYSSELNVNALELEDSALYLCASSPGTVSVGANVLTFGAGSRLTVL.

This clonotype showed up many times. The rearrangement links TRBV20-1 to TRBJ2-3; 7 positions agree with TRBD2. V lost 3 bases, J lost 0 bases, and 21 bases stayed unmatched. This CDR3 region has 20 residues. CDR1 and CDR2 (germline): DFQATT, SNEGSKA (reference sequence). DNA of the CDR3: TGCAGTGCTAGGATCTGGGACGGCTTAAGTGGCGGGGGTAGCACAGATACGCAGTATTTT. It translates to CSARIWDGLSGGGSTDTQYF.

This clonotype was seen more than once but under ten times. A much larger clonotype is one base distant, so this may be a read error. The chain uses TRBV7-2 and TRBJ2-7; 13 bases agree with TRBD2. CDR3 length: 17 residues. The germline V gene has CDR1 SGHTA and CDR2 FQGNSA. The CDR3 DNA follows: TGTGCCAGCAACTTACCGACTAGCGGGGGGCAGGCCTACGAGCAGTACTTC. Translation gives CASNLPTSGGQAYEQYF.

In regard to this clonotype: Being one base from a much bigger clone, this may be a read error. The chain has TRBV28 and TRBJ1-2; D call uncertain. Germline CDR1 MDHEN, CDR2 SYDVKM. This CDR3 region has 12 residues. The CDR3 here is CASSSEPYSYTF. The DNA of the CDR3 is TGTGCCAGCAGTTCGGAGCCCTATAGCTACACCTTC.

The chain recombines TRBV6-1 with TRBJ2-7, with D unclear. The CDR3 has 14 residues. The V end was cut by 10 bases, the J end by 2 bases, with 18 bases between. Germline loops: CDR1 MNHNS, CDR2 SASEGT. The CDR3 spells CATKKRIGAYEQYF. The CDR3 DNA follows: TGTGCCACTAAAAAGAGGATTGGGGCCTACGAGCAGTACTTC.

J is TRBJ1-2 and V is TRBV6-9; D unclear. Trimming took 3 bases from V and 6 from J, leaving 8 bases between them. Germline V lookup: CDR1 MNHGY, CDR2 SVAAGI. This CDR3 contains 12 residues. CDR3 residues: CASSYVGNGYTF. DNA of the CDR3: TGTGCCAGCAGTTACGTGGGGAATGGCTACACCTTC.

The chain links TRBV6-1 to TRBJ2-1; D is perhaps TRBD2 (5 bases). The germline CDR1 and CDR2 sequences are MNHNS and SASEGT. This CDR3 comprises 15 residues. The V and J ends lost 6 bases and 9 bases respectively, with 21 bases between them. In DNA, the CDR3 is TGTGCCAGCAGAATAAACAGTGGGAGCTGGCGTGAGCAGTTCTTC. Translation: CASRINSGSWREQFF.

In its sample, this clonotype was seen many times. The chain employs TRBV5-1 and TRBJ2-1; unclear D gene. Trimming stripped 5 bases from V and 0 bases from J, with 12 bases between. There are 15 residues in the CDR3. Germline assignment: CDR1 SGHRS and CDR2 YFSETQ. The CDR3 loop is CASRYMESSYNEQFF. In DNA form, the CDR3 reads TGCGCCAGCAGATATATGGAGAGCTCCTACAATGAGCAGTTCTTC.

As for this clonotype: This may stem from a read error, because a much larger clone lies one nucleotide away. The CDR3 protein is CASSLELSNTEAFF. CDR3 nucleotides: TGTGCCAGCAGCTTGGAGCTTTCGAACACTGAAGCTTTCTTT. The chain combines TRBV7-2 with TRBJ1-1; no reliable D call. CDR3 length: 14 amino acids. The germline V gene encodes CDR1 SGHTA and CDR2 FQGNSA. The ends were cut back, 3 bases at V and 1 base at J, with 9 bases in the middle.

This clonotype occurred a few times. The chain joins TRBV9 to TRBJ2-7; 11 positions match TRBD1. This CDR3 is built from 16 residues. Germline-derived CDR1 and CDR2 are SGDLS and YYNGEE. The V and J ends lost 3 bases and 4 bases, in that order; junction bases with no gene match: 9. CDR3 in amino acids: CASSEGDRGTIYEQYF. CDR3 DNA: TGTGCCAGCAGCGAGGGGGACAGGGGGACCATTTACGAGCAGTACTTC.

This clonotype has only a few counts. This chain links TRBV28 with TRBJ1-4; 8 bases are a match to TRBD1. Germline V CDR1 and CDR2: MDHEN, SYDVKM. With V trimmed by 3 bases and J by 5 bases, 5 bases remained unmatched. This CDR3 region has 15 residues. CDR3 in DNA: TGTGCCAGCAGTTTCTCCGGGACAGGAAATGAAAAACTGTTTTTT. Its translation is CASSFSGTGNEKLFF.

In this sample, this clonotype turned up many times. The chain employs TRBV2 and TRBJ2-2; 10 nucleotides line up with TRBD2. With V trimmed by 4 bases and J by 2 bases, 4 bases remained unmatched. The CDR3 is made up of 16 amino acids. CDR1 is SNHLY, CDR2 FYNNEI, per germline. DNA for the CDR3: TGTGCCAGCAGTGCGTTAGCGGGGGGTAACACCGGGGAGCTGTTTTTT. Protein product: CASSALAGGNTGELFF. Variable domain in full (rest from reference TRBV2 and TRBJ2-2): EPEVTQTPSHQVTQMGQEVILRCVPISNHLYFYWYRQILGQKVEFLVSFYNNEISEKSEIFDDQFSVERPDGSNFTLKIRSTKLEDSAMYFCASSALAGGNTGELFFGEGSRLTVL.

To note about this clonotype: Given a much more abundant clone one base away, this may be a read error. This chain connects TRBV18 to TRBJ2-3; TRBD1 or TRBD2 may be the D gene (5 bases each). Germline lookup yields CDR1 KGHSH and CDR2 LQKENI. Trimming shortened V by 0 bases and J by 5 bases, and 18 bases separated the two germline ends. The CDR3 has 17 residues. CDR3 in DNA: TGTGCCAGCTCACCACCGGGACCCTCAAAAAGACGAGATACGCAGTATTTT. Translation: CASSPPGPSKRRDTQYF.

J is TRBJ1-1 and V is TRBV30; D ambiguous. V was pared by 3 bases and J by 0 bases, with 8 bases between. The CDR3 is 13 residues long. CDR1 and CDR2 (germline): GTSNPN, SVGIG (reference sequence). The CDR3 DNA follows: TGTGCCTGGAGGGCCAGGATGAACACTGAAGCTTTCTTT. Its translation is CAWRARMNTEAFF.

This clonotype was observed a handful of times. This rearrangement joins TRBV5-1 to TRBJ2-3, with 7 bases aligning to TRBD2. The V segment lost 4 bases and the J segment 0 bases; nucleotides outside the gene matches: 17. The germline V gene encodes CDR1 SGHRS and CDR2 YFSETQ. CDR3 length: 19 residues. CDR3 region: CASSLGRVAGIPSTDTQYF. The DNA for the CDR3 is TGCGCCAGCAGCCTGGGGAGGGTGGCGGGGATCCCTAGCACAGATACGCAGTATTTT.

This clonotype was observed a few times. The gene calls are TRBV2 and TRBJ2-7; 8 bases map to TRBD1. Germline loops: CDR1 SNHLY, CDR2 FYNNEI. With V trimmed by 8 bases and J by 4 bases, 7 bases remained unmatched. This CDR3 contains 13 residues. The CDR3 DNA sequence: TGTGCCAGCCGACGGACAGGGAAATACGAGCAGTACTTC. It specifies CASRRTGKYEQYF.

In its sample, this clonotype was seen a few times. This chain links TRBV6-2 or TRBV6-3 with TRBJ2-1; D might be TRBD1 (6 bases). The CDR3 consists of 15 residues. The germline V gene has CDR1 MNHEY and CDR2 SVGEGT. Trimming took off 2 bases at V and 3 bases at J, with 11 bases between the two ends. The CDR3 DNA reads TGTGCCAGCAGTTACGGAAGGACAGACTACAATGAGCAGTTCTTC. Its translation is CASSYGRTDYNEQFF.

This clonotype was picked up many times. The CDR3 is CASGQGGYGYTF. In DNA, the CDR3 is TGTGCCAGCGGACAGGGAGGCTATGGCTACACCTTC. The chain couples TRBV28 to TRBJ1-2; 8 bases are shared with TRBD1. The CDR3 spans 12 residues. Germline loops: CDR1 MDHEN, CDR2 SYDVKM. Trimming removed 8 bases from V and 4 bases from J; junction bases left unmatched: 3.

This clonotype was counted ten times or more. The rearrangement joins TRBV20-1 to TRBJ2-1; D might be TRBD2 (5 bases). Per the germline V gene, CDR1 is DFQATT and CDR2 is SNEGSKA (reference sequence). Trimming took 1 base from V and 2 from J, leaving 15 bases between them. The CDR3 has 16 amino acids. The CDR3 here is CSARGAGPPTYNEQFF. The CDR3 DNA is TGCAGTGCTAGAGGGGCGGGTCCCCCTACCTACAATGAGCAGTTCTTC.

This clonotype came up many times. The CDR3 reads CASTRGVVPGELFF. The CDR3 nucleotides are TGTGCCAGCACGAGAGGAGTAGTTCCAGGGGAGCTGTTTTTT. V usage is TRBV7-2 and J usage is TRBJ2-2, with unresolved D. The germline V gene encodes CDR1 SGHTA and CDR2 FQGNSA. Trimming took off 7 bases at V and 8 bases at J, with 17 bases between the two ends. This CDR3 spans 14 amino acids.

This clonotype appeared many times. The chain combines TRBV5-6 with TRBJ1-2; D is uncertain. In germline, CDR1 is SGHDT, CDR2 YYEEEE. The ends were cut back, 1 base at V and 5 bases at J, with 6 bases in the middle. The CDR3 has 12 amino acids. The CDR3 sequence is CASSLFHYGYTF. The CDR3 DNA follows: TGTGCCAGCAGCTTGTTCCATTATGGCTACACCTTC.

In its sample, this clonotype was seen many times. The gene calls are TRBV9 and TRBJ1-5; the D gene is possibly TRBD1 (6 bases). The germline V gene has CDR1 SGDLS and CDR2 YYNGEE. This CDR3 has 15 residues. Trimming stripped 0 bases from V and 4 bases from J, with 11 bases between. The CDR3 loop is CASSVGTAINQPQHF. The CDR3 DNA follows: TGTGCCAGCAGCGTAGGGACAGCTATTAATCAGCCCCAGCATTTT.

At least ten counts were recorded for this clonotype. The V gene is TRBV20-1, the J gene TRBJ1-2; D is perhaps TRBD1 (5 bases). The CDR3 is 14 amino acids. Trimming shortened V by 5 bases and J by 4 bases, and 17 bases separated the two germline ends. CDR1 is DFQATT and CDR2 is SNEGSKA in the germline V gene (reference sequence). CDR3 bases: TGCAGTGCTGTAATTCAGGGCTTGGCCTATGGCTACACCTTC. Translating it yields CSAVIQGLAYGYTF.

This clonotype has a count of ten or more. V usage is TRBV28 and J usage is TRBJ1-1; D gene uncertain. CDR1 MDHEN and CDR2 SYDVKM come from the germline V gene. V lost 2 bases to trimming and J lost 0 bases, with 10 bases between them. The CDR3 has 15 residues. CDR3 protein: CASSLGPGMNTEAFF. Here the CDR3 DNA reads TGTGCCAGCAGTTTAGGTCCGGGAATGAACACTGAAGCTTTCTTT.

This clonotype showed up just a few times. The CDR3 DNA reads as TGTGCCAGCAGTTTACGAGGGACCGGAAACACCATATATTTT. Its protein product is CASSLRGTGNTIYF. V and J are TRBV12-3 or TRBV12-4 and TRBJ1-3; a possible D gene is TRBD1 (5 bases). There are 14 residues in the CDR3. Deletions cut 2 bases from V and 4 bases from J, with 9 bases between.

This clonotype has at least ten counts. The chain carries TRBV7-8 and TRBJ1-5; 8 nucleotides line up with TRBD1. V shed 5 bases, J shed 4 bases, and the junction held 13 bases outside the gene matches. Germline loops: CDR1 SGHVS, CDR2 FQNEAQ. The CDR3 length is 17 residues. The CDR3 here is CASSPNTGTGVNQPQHF. CDR3 DNA: TGTGCCAGCAGCCCGAATACCGGGACAGGCGTTAATCAGCCCCAGCATTTT.

This clonotype was counted at least ten times. The rearrangement joins TRBV18 to TRBJ1-1; 12 positions match TRBD1. CDR1 KGHSH and CDR2 LQKENI come from the germline V gene. The CDR3 extends over 17 amino acids. V lost 2 bases and J lost 0; bases outside the gene matches: 4. The CDR3 loop is CASSPTGTGGLNTEAFF. CDR3 sequence (DNA): TGTGCCAGCTCACCAACTGGGACAGGGGGCCTGAACACTGAAGCTTTCTTT.

The chain carries TRBV20-1 and TRBJ1-2; a weak D match, TRBD1 (5 bases). The CDR3 runs 14 residues. V shed 6 bases and J shed 0 bases, with 14 bases lying between them. Germline V gene sequence: CDR1 DFQATT, CDR2 SNEGSKA (reference sequence). CDR3: CSAQQVPSNYGYTF. The DNA for the CDR3 is TGCAGTGCGCAACAGGTACCATCTAACTATGGCTACACCTTC.